This T cell receptor (beta chain) was captured in a study of cytomegalovirus exposure and HLA in healthy donors. Primers for the PCR totalled 60 Vbeta and 13 Jbeta. Clones were read by immunoSEQ multiplex PCR, and TCRdb kept only the in-frame ones, dropping some. The table records about 150,000 clones, roughly 89% of them present only once. Trimming cost V 3 bases and J 0 bases, with 8 bases left between them. CDR3 length equals 13 residues. The germline V gene encodes CDR1 GTSNPN and CDR2 SVGIG (reference sequence). This chain uses TRBV30 with TRBJ1-2; D call uncertain. Sequenced input: PBMCs. The sequence derives from a woman aged 30 to 39 in good health and CMV-seronegative. The DNA of the CDR3 is TGTGCCTGGAGGACATCAGCTAACTATGGCTACACCTTC. Its translation: CAWRTSANYGYTF.